These T cell receptor beta chains were read from a single sample in a study of blood T cells in healthy people across ages. TCRdb re-called the 5' RACE reads with MiXCR, one entry per CDR3 protein. Of hundreds of thousands of distinct CDR3 sequences in the sample, roughly 31% are singletons; the top ten hold around a sixth. What was sequenced was blood. These receptor sequences come from an elderly woman in good health. Each CDR3 is given with its conserved first and last residue. The D gene is left open where the match is weak. The size entry is marked missing in some rows and otherwise reads once, few, many or a size class.

TRBD2 | many | TRBJ2-3 | TRBV7-3 | TGTGCCAGCAGCTCTTTCGCCCATGGACTAAGCGGGAGTCCAGATACGCAGTATTTT | CASSSFAHGLSGSPDTQYF
TRBD1 | many | TRBJ1-4 | TRBV10-3 | TGTGCCATCAGGGAAGGACAGGGCCGAAAACTGTTTTTT | CAIREGQGRKLFF
. | few | TRBJ2-7 | TRBV15 | TGTGCCACCAGCAGAGATAGGGTCCCGTCGGGCGAGCAGTACTTC | CATSRDRVPSGEQYF
. | many | TRBJ2-7 | TRBV6-4 | TGTGCCAGCAGTGCCCTTTGGGGGGCAACCGAGCAGTACTTC | CASSALWGATEQYF
. | few | TRBJ2-2 | TRBV5-1 | TGCGCCAGCAGCTTGGAAGTGGTCACCGGGGAGCTGTTTTTT | CASSLEVVTGELFF
. | many | TRBJ2-7 | TRBV4-1 | TGCGCCAGCAGCCATAAGGAGGGAAGGAACGAGCAGTACTTC | CASSHKEGRNEQYF
. | few | TRBJ1-4 | TRBV5-4 | TGTGCCAGCAGCTCAGGGGCAGCTAATGAAAAACTGTTTTTT | CASSSGAANEKLFF
. | many | TRBJ1-1 | TRBV9 | TGTGCCAGCAGCGTAAGGGCGCTGGGCACTGAAGCTTTCTTT | CASSVRALGTEAFF
. | . | TRBJ2-7 | TRBV20-1 | TGCAGTGCCGTCAACCCGACCACGTACGAGCAGTACTTC | CSAVNPTTYEQYF
. | . | TRBJ1-1 | TRBV19 | TGTGCCAGTAGTATAGATCAGGGCCGCCACACTGAAGCTTTCTTT | CASSIDQGRHTEAFF
. | many | TRBJ2-7 | TRBV12-3/TRBV12-4 | TGTGCCAGCAGGAGCGCCTACTCAAGGGACAACTACGAGCAGTACTTC | CASRSAYSRDNYEQYF
. | few | TRBJ2-3 | TRBV6-2/TRBV6-3 | TGTGCCAGCAGCACTTATCCTGGGACACCAAATACGCAGTATTTT | CASSTYPGTPNTQYF
. | many | TRBJ2-3 | TRBV19 | TGTGCCAGTAGTATCCGGGACCACAGAGGGGATACGCAGTATTTT | CASSIRDHRGDTQYF
. | many | TRBJ2-5 | TRBV12-3/TRBV12-4 | TGTGCCAGCAGTTTTAATAGGGACCCCAAGTACTTC | CASSFNRDPKYF
. | many | TRBJ2-3 | TRBV20-1 | TGCAGTGCTAGAGATTCCCTAGCAGTTAGCACAGATACGCAGTATTTT | CSARDSLAVSTDTQYF
TRBD2 | few | TRBJ2-1 | TRBV20-1 | TGCAGTGCTAGGGATCTAGCGGGGCCGAACTCCTACAATGAGCAGTTCTTC | CSARDLAGPNSYNEQFF
. | . | TRBJ1-1 | TRBV20-1 | TGCAGTGCCCCCCTCCTTGCTGAAGCTTTCTTT | CSAPLLAEAFF
. | many | TRBJ2-5 | TRBV29-1 | TGCAGCGTTGGGGAGGAACAGGCGTACTTC | CSVGEEQAYF
TRBD1 | many | TRBJ2-5 | TRBV5-1 | TGCGCCAGCAGCACCTCCGGGACAGGGGGAGGAGAGACCCAGTACTTC | CASSTSGTGGGETQYF
. | . | TRBJ1-2 | TRBV5-4 | TGTGCCAGCAGCCAAAAGGAGCCCTATGGCTACACCTTC | CASSQKEPYGYTF
. | . | TRBJ1-1 | TRBV6-2/TRBV6-3 | TGTGCCAGCAGTTATTCTCACCAGGGGACTGAAGCTTTCTTT | CASSYSHQGTEAFF
TRBD2 | many | TRBJ2-1 | TRBV5-4 | TGTGCCAGCAGCCAACAGCGGGGGGGCGTTAATGAGCAGTTCTTC | CASSQQRGGVNEQFF
. | . | TRBJ2-2 | TRBV7-3 | TGTGCCAGCCACGAGGGTGTGGGCACCGGGGAGCTGTTTTTT | CASHEGVGTGELFF
. | many | TRBJ2-1 | TRBV6-1 | TGTGCCAGCAGTGAATCGCCTCCGACGGAGCAGTTCTTC | CASSESPPTEQFF
. | . | TRBJ2-4 | TRBV30 | TGTGCCTGTCTGAGAGGGGATTGGGAAGAGCAGTACTTC | CACLRGDWEEQYF
TRBD2 | . | TRBJ2-3 | TRBV7-8 | TGTGCCAGCAGCCGACGACTAGCGGGGGGTAGCACAGATACGCAGTATTTT | CASSRRLAGGSTDTQYF
. | many | TRBJ2-1 | TRBV5-1 | TGCGCCAGCAGCTTGGAAATAGTTGGCAATGAGCAGTTCTTC | CASSLEIVGNEQFF
. | . | TRBJ2-1 | TRBV7-2 | TGTGCCAGCGAACTGGGGCTTGAGCAGTTCTTC | CASELGLEQFF
. | many | TRBJ1-1 | TRBV29-1 | TGCAGCGTCGATAGGACGGGGGTAAACACTGAAGCTTTCTTT | CSVDRTGVNTEAFF
. | . | TRBJ1-2 | TRBV29-1 | TGCAGCGTTGAAGATGAAATCTATGGCTACACCTTC | CSVEDEIYGYTF
. | many | TRBJ2-1 | TRBV20-1 | TGCAGTGCTAGCCGGCGTAATGAGCAGTTCTTC | CSASRRNEQFF
. | . | TRBJ1-6 | TRBV7-9 | TGTGCCAGCAGCCCTCCAGGGAATTCACCCCTCCACTTT | CASSPPGNSPLHF
TRBD1 | many | TRBJ1-2 | TRBV7-6 | TGTGCCAGCAGCTCAGGGACAGGCACCTATGGCTACACCTTC | CASSSGTGTYGYTF
. | . | TRBJ2-2 | TRBV24-1 | TGTGCCACCAGTGACTGGACAATGAACACCGGGGAGCTGTTTTTT | CATSDWTMNTGELFF
. | many | TRBJ1-2 | TRBV3-1 | TGTGCCAGCAGCCAAGATCTCCCAGGTGCTAACTATGGCTACACCTTC | CASSQDLPGANYGYTF
TRBD1 | few | TRBJ1-1 | TRBV6-5 | TGTGCCACCGGCTACAGGGGATCGAACACTGAAGCTTTCTTT | CATGYRGSNTEAFF
TRBD1 | . | TRBJ1-1 | TRBV20-1 | TGTAGTGCTAGCACAGGGGGCTTCACTGAAGCTTTCTTT | CSASTGGFTEAFF
. | many | TRBJ2-7 | TRBV6-5 | TGTGCCAGCGCGACTGGTCCTTCCTACGAGCAGTACTTC | CASATGPSYEQYF
. | many | TRBJ2-7 | TRBV27 | TGTGCCAGCAAGGGCAGGGAGCTGGACGAGCAGTACTTC | CASKGRELDEQYF
. | . | TRBJ2-3 | TRBV3-1 | TGTGCCAGCAGCCAAGATCTAGGAGTAACGAATACGCAGTATTTT | CASSQDLGVTNTQYF
. | many | TRBJ2-7 | TRBV29-1 | TGCAGCGCCGAAGGCCAGGGCCACTACGAGCAGTACTTC | CSAEGQGHYEQYF
. | many | TRBJ2-1 | TRBV6-1 | TGTGCCAGCATTCCTAGGGGAGGGACAGAGGGGTACAATGAGCAGTTCTTC | CASIPRGGTEGYNEQFF
. | many | TRBJ2-3 | TRBV27 | TGTGCCAGCAGTTCCCATTTGGGGGGGCTCGCAGATACGCAGTATTTT | CASSSHLGGLADTQYF
TRBD1 | . | TRBJ1-6 | TRBV20-1 | TGCAGTGCTAGTGCCGGGACAGGGAGGGATAATTCACCCCTCCACTTT | CSASAGTGRDNSPLHF
. | many | TRBJ1-5 | TRBV27 | TGTGCCAGCAGTCTCGGACGGAATAATCAGCCCCAGCATTTT | CASSLGRNNQPQHF
TRBD1 | . | TRBJ1-6 | TRBV5-1 | TGCGCCAGCAGCAACTATAAGATCGGACAGGGGGCTCTCCACTTT | CASSNYKIGQGALHF
. | many | TRBJ1-5 | TRBV7-8 | TGTGCCAGCAGTTTCATGGGGGCCCGTAGCAATCAGCCCCAGCATTTT | CASSFMGARSNQPQHF